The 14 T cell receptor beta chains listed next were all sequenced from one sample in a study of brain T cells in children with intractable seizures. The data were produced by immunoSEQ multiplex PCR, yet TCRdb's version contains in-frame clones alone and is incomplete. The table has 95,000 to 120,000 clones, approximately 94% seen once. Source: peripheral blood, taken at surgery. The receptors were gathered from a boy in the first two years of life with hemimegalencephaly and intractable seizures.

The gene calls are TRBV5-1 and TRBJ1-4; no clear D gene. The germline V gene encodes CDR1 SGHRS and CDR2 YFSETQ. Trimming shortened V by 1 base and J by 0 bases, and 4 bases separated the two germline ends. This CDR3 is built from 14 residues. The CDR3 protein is CASSLTATNEKLFF. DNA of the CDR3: TGCGCCAGCAGCTTGACAGCAACTAATGAAAAACTGTTTTTT.

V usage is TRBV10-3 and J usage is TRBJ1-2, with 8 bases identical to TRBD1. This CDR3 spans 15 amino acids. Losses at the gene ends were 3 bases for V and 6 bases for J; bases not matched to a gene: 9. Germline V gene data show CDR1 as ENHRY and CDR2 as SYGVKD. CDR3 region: CAISEDRGVLDGYTF. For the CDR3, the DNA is TGTGCCATCAGTGAAGACAGGGGAGTACTCGATGGCTACACCTTC.

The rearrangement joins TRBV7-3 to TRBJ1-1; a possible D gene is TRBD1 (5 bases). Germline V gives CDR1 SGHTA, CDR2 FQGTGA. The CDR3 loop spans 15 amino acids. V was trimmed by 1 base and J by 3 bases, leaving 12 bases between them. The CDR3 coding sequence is TGTGCCAGCAGCTTAATGGGCCAGGGAGACACTGAAGCTTTCTTT. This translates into CASSLMGQGDTEAFF.

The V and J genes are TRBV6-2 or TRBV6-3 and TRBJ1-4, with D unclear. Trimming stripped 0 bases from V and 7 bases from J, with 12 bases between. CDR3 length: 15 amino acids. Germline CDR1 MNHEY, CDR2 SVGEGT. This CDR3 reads CASSYSGRVIEKLFF. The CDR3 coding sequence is TGTGCCAGCAGTTACTCGGGGAGGGTGATTGAAAAACTGTTTTTT.

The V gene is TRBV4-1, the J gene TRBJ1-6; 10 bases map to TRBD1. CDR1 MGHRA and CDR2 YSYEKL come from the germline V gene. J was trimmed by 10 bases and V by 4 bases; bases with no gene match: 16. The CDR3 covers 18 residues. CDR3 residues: CASSLFRSGQGSGSPLHF. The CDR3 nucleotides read TGCGCCAGCAGCCTTTTCCGGTCGGGACAGGGGTCGGGATCACCCCTCCACTTT.

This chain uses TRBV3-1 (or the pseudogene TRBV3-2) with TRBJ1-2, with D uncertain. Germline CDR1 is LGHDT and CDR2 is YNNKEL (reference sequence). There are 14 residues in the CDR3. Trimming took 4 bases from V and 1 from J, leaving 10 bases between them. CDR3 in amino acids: CASSRNRFNYGYTF. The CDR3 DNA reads TGTGCCAGCAGCCGTAACCGGTTTAACTATGGCTACACCTTC.

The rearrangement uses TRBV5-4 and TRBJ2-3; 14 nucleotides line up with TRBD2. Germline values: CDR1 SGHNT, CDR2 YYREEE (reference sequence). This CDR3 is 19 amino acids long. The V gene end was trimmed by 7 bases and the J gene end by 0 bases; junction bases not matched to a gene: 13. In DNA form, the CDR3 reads TGTGCCAGCGGACTTCCTGGACTAGCGGGAGGTGGGAGCACAGATACGCAGTATTTT. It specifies CASGLPGLAGGGSTDTQYF.

Here the CDR3 DNA reads TGTGCCAGCAGTCCTATAGACAGGGCCGGCTATGGCTACACCTTC. It translates to CASSPIDRAGYGYTF. This chain links TRBV3-1 (or the pseudogene TRBV3-2) with TRBJ1-2; 7 bases match TRBD1. The J segment lost 4 bases and the V segment lost 6 bases, leaving 11 bases of the junction unmatched. CDR1 LGHDT and CDR2 YNNKEL come from the germline V gene (reference sequence). The CDR3 runs to 15 residues.

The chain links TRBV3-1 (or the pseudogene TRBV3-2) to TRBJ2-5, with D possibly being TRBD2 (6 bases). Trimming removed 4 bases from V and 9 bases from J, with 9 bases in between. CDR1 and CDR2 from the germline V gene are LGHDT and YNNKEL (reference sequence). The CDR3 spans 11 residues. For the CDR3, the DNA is TGTGCCAGCAGCCTCACGGGGGCCCAGTACTTC. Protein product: CASSLTGAQYF.

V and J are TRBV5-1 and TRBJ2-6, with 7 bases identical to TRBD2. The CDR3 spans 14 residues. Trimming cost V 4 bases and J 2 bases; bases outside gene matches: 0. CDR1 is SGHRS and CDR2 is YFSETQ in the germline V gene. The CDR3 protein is CASSGRAGANVLTF. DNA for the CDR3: TGCGCCAGCAGCGGGAGGGCTGGGGCCAACGTCCTGACTTTC.

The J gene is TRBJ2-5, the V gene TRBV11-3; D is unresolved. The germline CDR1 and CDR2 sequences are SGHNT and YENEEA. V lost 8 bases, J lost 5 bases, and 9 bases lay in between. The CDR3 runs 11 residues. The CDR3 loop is CASARAETQYF. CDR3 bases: TGTGCCAGCGCTAGAGCCGAGACCCAGTACTTC.

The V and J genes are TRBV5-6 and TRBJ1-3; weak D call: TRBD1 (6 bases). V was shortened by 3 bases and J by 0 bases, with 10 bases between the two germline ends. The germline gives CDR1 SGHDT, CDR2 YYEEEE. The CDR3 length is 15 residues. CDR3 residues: CASSWGHFSGNTIYF. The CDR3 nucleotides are TGTGCCAGCAGCTGGGGACATTTCTCTGGAAACACCATATATTTT.

Here the CDR3 reads CASRGTGEQYF. The CDR3 DNA reads TGTGCCAGCAGGGGAACGGGCGAGCAGTACTTC. V and J are TRBV27 and TRBJ2-7; unclear D gene. Germline lookup yields CDR1 MNHEY and CDR2 SMNVEV (reference sequence). This CDR3 is built from 11 residues. The V gene lost 6 bases and the J gene lost 6 bases, with 9 bases spanning the gap.

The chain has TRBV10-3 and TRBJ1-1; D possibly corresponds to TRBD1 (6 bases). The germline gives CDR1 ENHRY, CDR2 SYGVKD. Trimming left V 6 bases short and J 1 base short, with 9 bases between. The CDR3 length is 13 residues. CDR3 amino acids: CAISMTGNTEAFF. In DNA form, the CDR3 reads TGTGCCATCAGCATGACAGGGAACACTGAAGCTTTCTTT.